This T cell receptor beta chain was observed in a study of blood T cell repertoires in COVID-19. Study context: Nucleic acid was either cDNA or gDNA, and it came from T cells, B-cell-depleted T cells, or PBMCs.

Sequencing was performed with immunoSEQ multiplex PCR; in TCRdb, only in-frame clones are kept and a portion is missing. The table includes tens of thousands of clones, roughly 85% detected once. Between the trimmed V and J ends, which lost 6 bases and 8 bases, there was a span of 13 bases. The CDR3 has 12 residues. CDR1 SGHNT and CDR2 YENEEA come from the germline V gene. The rearrangement joins TRBV11-3 to TRBJ1-1; D possibly corresponds to TRBD1 (5 bases). This TCR was recovered from a human donor in a cohort sampled during active COVID-19. The source material was peripheral blood. The CDR3 loop reads CASRSWGEEAFF. The CDR3 coding sequence is TGTGCCAGCAGGTCCTGGGGGGAAGAAGCTTTCTTT.